This entry is about one TCR beta chain. This clonotype showed up just a few times. Its antigen remains unidentified. Base qualities are missing; no much larger clone stands one base away. CDR1 DFQATT and CDR2 SNEGSKA were looked up in the germline V gene (reference sequence). The V and J ends are trimmed by 1 base and 4 bases, leaving 14 bases between them. The CDR3 runs 14 amino acids, cysteine and phenylalanine included. The DNA shown is the 42-base CDR3, in frame from base 1. These data are taken from a study of response to subunit inactivated influenza vaccine (dated by TCRdb to about 2018). About the study as a whole: To follow how T cells responded to a trivalent subunit inactivated influenza vaccine, the researchers relied on deep quantitative profiling of the T cell receptor repertoire.

Points the paper makes about the study in general: According to the authors, only a limited number of new T cells may be recruited by each seasonal influenza vaccination.

The library was obtained by RT-PCR. Sequencing relied on an Illumina HiSeq 2500. TCRdb took the public reads, trimmed them with fastp at Q25, ran MiXCR for clone calling and kept in-frame beta chains. Every CDR3 protein is listed once, alongside the most common genes and DNA of its rows. The sample yields more than 600,000 distinct CDR3 sequences; around 18% were counted once. Approximately 11% of the sample is taken by the ten largest. This TCR derives from a man aged 45-65 years who received an inactivated influenza vaccine. Donor details come from another sample of the same person, matched by shared clones. Here the chain combines TRBV20-1 and TRBJ2-7, and perhaps TRBD1 as D gene, on 6 matching bases. This specimen was PBMCs from blood, taken roughly 5 days after vaccination. This receptor has the CDR3 CSARVGTRGYEQYF. DNA sequence: TGCAGTGCTAGAGTGGGGACAAGGGGGTACGAGCAGTACTTC.